This T cell receptor (beta chain) was sequenced in a study of blood T cells in healthy people across ages. The study, taken as a whole, reports: Naive T cell percentage by flow cytometry tracked strongly with beta diversity. Among T cells, TCR beta diversity per million cells dropped roughly linearly as age rose.

Each sample yielded at least 6 million isolated PBMCs. A second PCR, run for about 6 to 11 cycles, used a sample-barcoded 5' primer plus a J-beta primer mix. A tag from a template-switch adaptor with 12 random nucleotides marked each cDNA molecule. TCRdb itself ran the 5' RACE reads through MiXCR, one entry per CDR3 protein. The sample includes around 1.1 million distinct CDR3 sequences, around two fifths seen only once; the top ten take 13%. Details on this clonotype: What it recognizes is unknown.

The V end was cut by 4 bases, the J end by 3 bases, with 9 bases between. CDR1 is SGHTA and CDR2 is FQGNSA in the germline V gene. This CDR3 is 13 amino acids long. Sample: blood. The source is a young man in good health. The chain combines TRBV7-2 with TRBJ1-1, with D unclear. The CDR3 loop is CASSWEGHTEAFF. Written as DNA, the CDR3 is TGTGCCAGCAGCTGGGAAGGGCACACTGAAGCTTTCTTT.